One TCR beta chain is described in this entry. Its antigen is currently unknown. The junction and the germline gene differ at one end; a read error may be behind it. This sample stems from a study of esophageal squamous cell carcinoma under preoperative chemotherapy. Study-level findings and limits: Post-treatment tumor-infiltrating lymphocytes appeared partly derived from peripheral T cells migrating into the tumor. Peripheral T cells showed a significant TCR diversity increase after chemotherapy, unlike tumor-infiltrating lymphocytes.

The length of the CDR3 is 14 residues. Looked up from germline, CDR1 is MGHDK and CDR2 is SYGVNS. Time point meaning: after preoperative PTX-NDP chemotherapy. In TCRdb, the PCR reads were re-called with MiXCR into one record per CDR3 protein. The table shows about 9,000 distinct CDR3 sequences, with about 48% occurring only once. Sampling took place from a patient given preoperative chemotherapy. V is TRBV25-1 and J is TRBJ2-3; D is unclear. The sequence came from a human donor with esophageal squamous cell carcinoma. The donor label of this sample is uncertain. The CDR3 loop reads CASSERTSPETQYF. The CDR3 DNA is TGTGCCAGCAGTGAGAGGACCAGCCCAGAGACGCAGTATTTC. Full variable domain (rest looked up from reference TRBV25-1 and TRBJ2-3): EADIYQTPRYLVIGTGKKITLECSQTMGHDKMYWYQQDPGMELHLIHYSYGVNSTEKGDLSSESTVSRIRTEHFPLTLESARPSHTSQYLCASSERTSPETQYFGPGTRLTVL.